One sample yielded the 22 T cell receptor beta chains listed below, sequenced in a study of cytomegalovirus exposure and HLA in healthy donors (dated by TCRdb to about 2017). Library prep was done by the immunoSEQ multiplex PCR assay. For the multiplex PCR, a mixture combining 60 forward primers for TCR Vbeta segments and 13 reverse primers for TCR Jbeta segments was used. Sourced from immuneACCESS, this table was stored by TCRdb with only in-frame sequences that have V and J called. A share of the clones is absent; for the studies checked, an unresolved V gene accounts for under half, and the remainder has no known explanation. This sample comprises under 100,000 clones, 81% of them detected only once. The ten largest clonotypes hold around 4.2% of the sample. The sequencing sample was made of PBMCs. The source is an older woman in good health and CMV-seropositive.

The gene calls are TRBV30 and TRBJ1-5; possibly TRBD1 for D (5 bases). CDR1 and CDR2 from the germline V gene are GTSNPN and SVGIG (reference sequence). Trimming pared 5 bases from V and 7 bases from J, leaving 18 bases between. CDR3 length: 14 amino acids. This CDR3 reads CAWGPGGKEQPQHF. CDR3 coding DNA: TGTGCCTGGGGCCCCGGGGGAAAGGAGCAGCCCCAGCATTTT.

This chain links TRBV9 with TRBJ2-6; a weak D match, TRBD1 (6 bases). In germline, CDR1 is SGDLS, CDR2 YYNGEE. CDR3 length: 18 amino acids. Trimming stripped 0 bases from V and 0 bases from J, with 13 bases between. The CDR3 sequence is CASSVGDRRNSGANVLTF. In DNA, the CDR3 is TGTGCCAGCAGCGTAGGTGACAGGCGAAACTCTGGGGCCAACGTCCTGACTTTC.

This clone was observed once. The gene calls are TRBV30 and TRBJ1-1, with D possibly TRBD1 on 6 matching bases. The ends were cut back, 2 bases at V and 0 bases at J, with 13 bases in the middle. CDR1 is GTSNPN, CDR2 SVGIG, per germline (reference sequence). The CDR3 sequence is 15 residues long. The CDR3 region is CAWSFRTAMNTEAFF. The CDR3 DNA sequence: TGTGCCTGGAGTTTTAGGACAGCGATGAACACTGAAGCTTTCTTT.

This clone was observed a few times. The V and J genes are TRBV4-2 and TRBJ1-5, with 10 bases lining up with TRBD1. CDR1 is LGHNA and CDR2 is YNFKEQ in the germline V gene. Unmatched junction bases numbered 7, after V lost 3 bases and J lost 5 bases. CDR3 length: 16 amino acids. CDR3 region: CASSHSDRGRDQPQHF. The CDR3 DNA reads TGTGCCAGCAGCCACTCAGACAGGGGGCGGGATCAGCCCCAGCATTTT.

The chain recombines TRBV28 with TRBJ1-5; 7 bases align to TRBD1. The CDR3 consists of 17 residues. V was clipped by 3 bases and J by 0 bases; unmatched bases: 8. In germline, CDR1 is MDHEN, CDR2 SYDVKM. The CDR3 DNA reads TGTGCCAGCAGTTTCAGGGGGACGGGCATTAGCAATCAGCCCCAGCATTTT. It yields the protein CASSFRGTGISNQPQHF.

There are a few counts of this clone. The rearrangement joins TRBV6-6 to TRBJ2-7, with 8 bases identical to TRBD1. The CDR3 loop spans 14 amino acids. With 6 bases clipped from V and 1 base from J, the junction kept 5 bases outside the gene matches. Germline loops: CDR1 MNHNY, CDR2 SVGAGI (reference sequence). The CDR3 loop is CASSSGTGSYEQYF. CDR3 sequence (DNA): TGTGCCAGCAGCTCCGGGACAGGTTCCTACGAGCAGTACTTC.

This rearrangement joins TRBV15 to TRBJ2-1; D perhaps matches TRBD1 (5 bases). CDR1 and CDR2 (germline): LNHNV, YYDKDF (reference sequence). Trimming left V 0 bases short and J 0 bases short, with 12 bases between. This CDR3 has 17 amino acids. CDR3 nucleotide sequence: TGTGCCACCAGCAGAGATGGCAACAGGATCTCCTACAATGAGCAGTTCTTC. Amino acids: CATSRDGNRISYNEQFF.

This clone was seen more than once but under ten times. The gene calls are TRBV7-2 and TRBJ2-7, with TRBD2 matching 12 bases. The CDR3 totals 15 residues. The junction had 6 bases not matched to a gene; V was cut back by 5 bases and J by 4 bases. Germline V gene lookup returns CDR1 SGHTA and CDR2 FQGNSA. The CDR3 here is CASSQSSGRGYEQYF. The CDR3, as DNA: TGTGCCAGCAGCCAGTCTAGCGGGAGGGGGTACGAGCAGTACTTC. Full variable domain (outside the CDR3, taken from reference TRBV7-2 and TRBJ2-7): GAGVSQSPSNKVTEKGKDVELRCDPISGHTALYWYRQSLGQGLEFLIYFQGNSAPDKSGLPSDRFSAERTGGSVSTLTIQRTQQEDSAVYLCASSQSSGRGYEQYFGPGTRLTVT.

This rearrangement joins TRBV12-5 to TRBJ2-3; TRBD1 agrees at 12 bases. The CDR3 loop spans 15 amino acids. V was clipped by 4 bases and J by 4 bases; unmatched bases: 3. Germline V gene sequence: CDR1 LGHNT, CDR2 FRNRAP. CDR3 DNA sequence: TGTGCTAGTGGTTGGGGACAGGGGGCCGCAGATACGCAGTATTTT. Translated, it gives CASGWGQGAADTQYF.

The rearrangement joins TRBV5-1 to TRBJ2-7, with TRBD2 identical over 7 bases. The V and J ends lost 0 bases and 9 bases, in that order; junction bases with no gene match: 6. The CDR3 loop spans 13 amino acids. The germline V gene has CDR1 SGHRS and CDR2 YFSETQ. The CDR3 loop reads CASSLDLAVGQYF. For the CDR3, the DNA is TGCGCCAGCAGCTTGGATCTAGCGGTCGGGCAGTACTTC.

The rearrangement joins TRBV7-6 to TRBJ2-5, with D possibly being TRBD2 (6 bases). Trimming left V 5 bases short and J 2 bases short, with 15 bases between. Germline CDR1 SGHVS, CDR2 FNYEAQ. The CDR3 runs to 15 residues. The CDR3 DNA sequence: TGTGCCAGCAGCCCCGGGAGCCCTCTTCAAGAGACCCAGTACTTC. Translating it yields CASSPGSPLQETQYF. Based on the CDR3 plus reference TRBV7-6 and TRBJ2-5, the full variable domain is GAGVSQSPRYKVTKRGQDVALRCDPISGHVSLYWYRQALGQGPEFLTYFNYEAQQDKSGLPNDRFSAERPEGSISTLTIQRTEQRDSAMYRCASSPGSPLQETQYFGPGTRLLVL.

The genes are TRBV5-1 and TRBJ2-2; 7 bases fit TRBD1. V was pared by 5 bases and J by 5 bases, with 6 bases of the junction left unmatched. The CDR3 has 14 amino acids. From germline, CDR1 is SGHRS and CDR2 YFSETQ. The CDR3 DNA is TGCGCCAGCAGGGGGACAGCAACGACCGGGGAGCTGTTTTTT. This codes for CASRGTATTGELFF.

This chain uses TRBV7-3 with TRBJ1-4, with D unresolved. V shed 1 base and J shed 0 bases, with 30 bases lying between them. This CDR3 is built from 23 residues. The germline V gene has CDR1 SGHTA and CDR2 FQGTGA. For the CDR3, the DNA is TGTGCCAGCAGCTTAATATACCCCGGGCTCGTTGGCAGGCGGGTTGCAACTAATGAAAAACTGTTTTTT. Translated, it gives CASSLIYPGLVGRRVATNEKLFF.

The chain joins TRBV29-1 to TRBJ1-1, with TRBD1 matching over 8 bases. The CDR3 spans 12 residues. The trim removed 6 bases at V and 3 bases at J, leaving 3 bases unmatched. Germline CDR1 reads SQVTM; CDR2 reads ANQGSEA. The CDR3, as DNA: TGCAGCGTAGACAGGGGCTACACTGAAGCTTTCTTT. As protein: CSVDRGYTEAFF.

The chain links TRBV5-1 to TRBJ2-7; D perhaps matches TRBD2 (5 bases). This CDR3 has 14 residues. Germline CDR1 reads SGHRS; CDR2 reads YFSETQ. V was pared by 1 base and J by 4 bases, with 12 bases between. CDR3 coding DNA: TGCGCCAGCAGCTTGCGGGGTTTTGGGTACGAGCAGTACTTC. It yields the protein CASSLRGFGYEQYF.

This clone was detected only once. The chain couples TRBV5-4 to TRBJ2-3; TRBD2 matches at 10 bases. Per germline, CDR1 SGHNT and CDR2 YYREEE (reference sequence). V was pared by 4 bases and J by 0 bases, with 5 bases of the junction left unmatched. The CDR3 consists of 16 residues. CDR3 in DNA: TGTGCCAGCAGCGGGGGACTAGCGACTAGCACAGATACGCAGTATTTT. Encoded protein: CASSGGLATSTDTQYF. The variable domain in full, completed from reference TRBV5-4 and TRBJ2-3, reads ETGVTQSPTHLIKTRGQQVTLRCSSQSGHNTVSWYQQALGQGPQFIFQYYREEENGRGNFPPRFSGLQFPNYSSELNVNALELDDSALYLCASSGGLATSTDTQYFGPGTRLTVL.

This rearrangement joins TRBV29-1 to TRBJ2-1; D remains unclear. There are 13 residues in the CDR3. In germline, CDR1 is SQVTM, CDR2 ANQGSEA. With 0 bases removed from V and 10 bases from J, the gap between germline ends came to 13 bases. The CDR3 sequence is CSVEDRSSLEQFF. CDR3 nucleotides: TGCAGCGTTGAAGATCGGAGCTCCCTGGAGCAGTTCTTC.

This clone was observed a handful of times. The CDR3, as DNA: TGTGCCAGCAGCCTGGGGGGGAGGGAGCAGTACTTC. Its protein product is CASSLGGREQYF. The chain carries TRBV11-2 and TRBJ2-7; 7 positions agree with TRBD2. V trimming: 5 bases; J trimming: 7 bases; junction bases outside the gene matches: 5. The CDR3 covers 12 residues. Germline loops: CDR1 SGHAT, CDR2 FQNNGV.

V gene TRBV5-4 combines with J gene TRBJ2-5; D remains ambiguous. The DNA matches TRBJ2-7 better at its end, which makes the J call doubtful. Per the germline V gene, CDR1 is SGHNT and CDR2 is YYREEE (reference sequence). This CDR3 is 12 amino acids long. The CDR3 here is CASSSSDYEQYF. CDR3 DNA sequence: TGTGCCAGCAGCTCTTCTGACTACGAGCAGTACTTC.

The chain employs TRBV6-1 and TRBJ1-2, with 11 positions matching TRBD1. This CDR3 has 14 residues. CDR1 is MNHNS, CDR2 SASEGT, per germline. J was trimmed by 4 bases and V by 6 bases; bases with no gene match: 4. CDR3 loop: CASSRDRGIYGYTF. The CDR3 DNA reads as TGTGCCAGCAGCCGGGACAGGGGGATCTATGGCTACACCTTC.

The CDR3 region has the DNA TGTGCCAGCAGCTTAGGTTGGTCGGGAAGGGAGACCCAGTACTTC. Amino acids: CASSLGWSGRETQYF. This chain connects TRBV7-8 to TRBJ2-5, with TRBD2 as a possible D gene (5 bases). The V gene lost 1 base and the J gene lost 5 bases, with 14 bases spanning the gap. The CDR3 sequence is 15 residues long. Germline V gene data show CDR1 as SGHVS and CDR2 as FQNEAQ.

The genes are TRBV5-1 and TRBJ1-3, with D possibly matching TRBD1 (5 bases). Germline-derived CDR1 and CDR2 are SGHRS and YFSETQ. V dropped 4 bases and J dropped 0 bases, with 11 bases sitting between them. CDR3 size: 15 residues. The CDR3 here is CASSPGGSSGNTIYF. The DNA for the CDR3 is TGCGCCAGCAGCCCTGGGGGGAGCTCTGGAAACACCATATATTTT.